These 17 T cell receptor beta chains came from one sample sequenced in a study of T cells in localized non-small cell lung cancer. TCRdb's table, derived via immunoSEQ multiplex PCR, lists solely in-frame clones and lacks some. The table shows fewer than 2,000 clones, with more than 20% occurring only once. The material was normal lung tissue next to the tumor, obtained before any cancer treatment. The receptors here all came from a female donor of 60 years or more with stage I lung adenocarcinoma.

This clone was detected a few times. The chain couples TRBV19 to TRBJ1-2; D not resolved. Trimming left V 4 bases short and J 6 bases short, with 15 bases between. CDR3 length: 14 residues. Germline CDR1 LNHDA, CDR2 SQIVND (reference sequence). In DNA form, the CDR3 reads TGTGCCAGTAGTACAGACGGAAAAAGGGATGGCTACACCTTC. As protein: CASSTDGKRDGYTF.

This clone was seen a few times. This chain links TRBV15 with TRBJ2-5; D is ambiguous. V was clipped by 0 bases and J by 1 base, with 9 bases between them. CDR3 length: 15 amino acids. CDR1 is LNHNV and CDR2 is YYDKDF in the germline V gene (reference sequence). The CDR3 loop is CATSRDFKRQETQYF. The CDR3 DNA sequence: TGTGCCACCAGCAGAGATTTTAAGCGCCAAGAGACCCAGTACTTC.

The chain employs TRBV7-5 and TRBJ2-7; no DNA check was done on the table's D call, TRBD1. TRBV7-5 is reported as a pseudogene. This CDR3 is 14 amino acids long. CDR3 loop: CASSLYYRGYEQYF. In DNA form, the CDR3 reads TGTGCCAGCAGCCTGTATTACAGGGGCTACGAGCAGTACTTC.

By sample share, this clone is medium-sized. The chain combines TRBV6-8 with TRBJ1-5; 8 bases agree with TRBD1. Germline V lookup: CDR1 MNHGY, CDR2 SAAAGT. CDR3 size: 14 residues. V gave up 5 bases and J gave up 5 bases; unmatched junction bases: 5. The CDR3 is CASSKTQGDQPQHF. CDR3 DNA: TGTGCCAGCAGTAAGACACAGGGGGATCAGCCCCAGCATTTT.

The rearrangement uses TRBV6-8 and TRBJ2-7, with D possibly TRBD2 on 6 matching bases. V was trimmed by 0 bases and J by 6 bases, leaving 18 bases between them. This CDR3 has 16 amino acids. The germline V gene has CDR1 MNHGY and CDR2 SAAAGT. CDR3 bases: TGTGCCAGCAGTTACTCGAATTACGGGACTGGTGTCGAGCAGTACTTC. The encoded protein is CASSYSNYGTGVEQYF.

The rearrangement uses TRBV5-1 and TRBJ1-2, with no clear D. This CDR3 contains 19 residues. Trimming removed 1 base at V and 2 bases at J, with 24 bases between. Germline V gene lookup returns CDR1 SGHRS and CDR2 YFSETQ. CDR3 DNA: TGCGCCAGCAGCTTGTCCCTCGGAAACCGGAGGGCGGGCAACTATGGCTACACCTTC. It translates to CASSLSLGNRRAGNYGYTF. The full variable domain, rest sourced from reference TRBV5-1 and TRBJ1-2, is KAGVTQTPRYLIKTRGQQVTLSCSPISGHRSVSWYQQTPGQGLQFLFEYFSETQRNKGNFPGRFSGRQFSNSRSEMNVSTLELGDSALYLCASSLSLGNRRAGNYGYTFGSGTRLTVV.

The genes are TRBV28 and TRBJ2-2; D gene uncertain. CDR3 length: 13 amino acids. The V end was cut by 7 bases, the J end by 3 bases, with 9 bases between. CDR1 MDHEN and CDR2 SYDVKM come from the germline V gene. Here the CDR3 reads CASTLRYTGELFF. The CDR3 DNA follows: TGTGCCAGCACCCTCCGGTACACCGGGGAGCTGTTTTTT.

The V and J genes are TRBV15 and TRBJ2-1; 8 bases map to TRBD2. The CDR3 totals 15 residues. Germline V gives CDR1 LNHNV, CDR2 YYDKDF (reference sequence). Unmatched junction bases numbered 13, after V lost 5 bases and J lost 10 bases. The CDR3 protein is CATSFPGEREYEQFF. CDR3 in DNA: TGTGCCACCAGCTTCCCGGGCGAGCGGGAGTACGAGCAGTTCTTC.

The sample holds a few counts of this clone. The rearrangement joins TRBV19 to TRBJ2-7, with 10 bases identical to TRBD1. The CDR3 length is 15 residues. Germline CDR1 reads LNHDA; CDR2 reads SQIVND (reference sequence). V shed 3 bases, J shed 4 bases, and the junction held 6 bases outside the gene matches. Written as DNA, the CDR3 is TGTGCCAGTAGTATCCGACAGGGGGCCGCTTACGAGCAGTACTTC. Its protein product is CASSIRQGAAYEQYF.

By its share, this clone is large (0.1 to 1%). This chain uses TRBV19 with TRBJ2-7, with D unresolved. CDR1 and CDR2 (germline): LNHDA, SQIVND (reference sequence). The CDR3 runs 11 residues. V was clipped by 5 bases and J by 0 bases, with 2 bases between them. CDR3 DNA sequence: TGTGCCAGTAGTGCCTCCTACGAGCAGTACTTC. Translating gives CASSASYEQYF.

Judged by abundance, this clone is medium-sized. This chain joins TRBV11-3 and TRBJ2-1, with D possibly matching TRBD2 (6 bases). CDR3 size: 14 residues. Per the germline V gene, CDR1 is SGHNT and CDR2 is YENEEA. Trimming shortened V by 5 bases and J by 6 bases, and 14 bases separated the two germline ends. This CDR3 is CASSTMGGTNEQFF. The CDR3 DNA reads TGTGCCAGCAGCACCATGGGCGGGACCAATGAGCAGTTCTTC.

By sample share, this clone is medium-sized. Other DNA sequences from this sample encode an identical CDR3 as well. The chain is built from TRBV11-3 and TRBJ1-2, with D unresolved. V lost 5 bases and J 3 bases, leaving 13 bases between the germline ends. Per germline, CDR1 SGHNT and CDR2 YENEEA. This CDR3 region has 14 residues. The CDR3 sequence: CASSPRAGDYGYTF. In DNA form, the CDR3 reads TGTGCCAGCAGCCCAAGGGCGGGCGACTATGGCTACACCTTC.

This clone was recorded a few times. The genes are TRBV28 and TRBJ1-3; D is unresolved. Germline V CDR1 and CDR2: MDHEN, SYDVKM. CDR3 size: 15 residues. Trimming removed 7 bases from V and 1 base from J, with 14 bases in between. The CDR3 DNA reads TGTGCCAGCATAAGCATTGAGAGATCTGGAAACACCATATATTTT. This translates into CASISIERSGNTIYF.

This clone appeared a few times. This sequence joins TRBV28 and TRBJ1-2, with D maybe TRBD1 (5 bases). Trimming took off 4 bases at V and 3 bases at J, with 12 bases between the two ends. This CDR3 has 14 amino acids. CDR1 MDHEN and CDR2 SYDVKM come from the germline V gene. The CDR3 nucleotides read TGTGCCAGCAGTTCAGGGACGACTGACTATGGCTACACCTTC. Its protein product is CASSSGTTDYGYTF.

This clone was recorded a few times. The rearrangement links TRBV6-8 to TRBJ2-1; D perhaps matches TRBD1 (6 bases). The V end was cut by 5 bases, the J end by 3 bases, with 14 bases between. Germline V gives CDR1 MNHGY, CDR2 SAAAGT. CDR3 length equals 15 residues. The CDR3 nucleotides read TGTGCCAGCAGTAACAGGAGGACAGTCTACAATGAGCAGTTCTTC. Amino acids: CASSNRRTVYNEQFF.

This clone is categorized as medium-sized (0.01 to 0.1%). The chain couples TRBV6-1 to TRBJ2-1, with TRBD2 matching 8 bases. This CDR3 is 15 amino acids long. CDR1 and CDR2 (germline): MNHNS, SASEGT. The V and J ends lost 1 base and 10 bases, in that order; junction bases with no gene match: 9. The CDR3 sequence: CASSEGGAGAQEQFF. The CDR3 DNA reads TGTGCCAGCAGTGAAGGGGGAGCGGGAGCGCAAGAGCAGTTCTTC.

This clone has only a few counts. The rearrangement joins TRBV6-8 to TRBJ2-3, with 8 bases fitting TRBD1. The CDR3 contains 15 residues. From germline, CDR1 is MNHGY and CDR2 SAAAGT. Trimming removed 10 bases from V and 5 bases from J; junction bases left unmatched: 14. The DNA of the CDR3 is TGTGCCATCAGGGCCCAGGGGGCGGATAGAGATACGCAGTATTTT. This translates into CAIRAQGADRDTQYF.